This T cell receptor (beta chain) appears in the sequencing data of a study of CD8 T cells in Susac syndrome. A quantity of roughly 0.5 to 1 ug RNA underwent reverse transcription using random hexamers. The method of amplification for TCR beta CDR3 was immunoSEQ multiplex PCR, covering 54 Vbeta and 13 Jbeta. TCRdb reprocessed the immunoSEQ multiplex PCR reads via MiXCR and lists one record per CDR3 protein. The sample lists 60,000 to 75,000 distinct CDR3 sequences; more than 85% were seen once. It was negative isolation that provided the CD8+ and CD4+ T cells, whereas TEMRA cells were enriched by FACS. The sample consisted of CD8+ T cells from PBMCs. This TCR derives from a human donor in good health.

The chain's CDR3 is CASSLWGLTRVPDTQYF. The CDR3 DNA follows: TGTGCCAGCAGTTTATGGGGCCTTACTAGAGTTCCAGATACGCAGTATTTT. The V and J genes are TRBV28 and TRBJ2-3, with a tentative D call TRBD2 (5 bases). Trimming removed 0 bases from V and 4 bases from J, with 17 bases in between. The CDR3 loop spans 17 amino acids. Germline values: CDR1 MDHEN, CDR2 SYDVKM.